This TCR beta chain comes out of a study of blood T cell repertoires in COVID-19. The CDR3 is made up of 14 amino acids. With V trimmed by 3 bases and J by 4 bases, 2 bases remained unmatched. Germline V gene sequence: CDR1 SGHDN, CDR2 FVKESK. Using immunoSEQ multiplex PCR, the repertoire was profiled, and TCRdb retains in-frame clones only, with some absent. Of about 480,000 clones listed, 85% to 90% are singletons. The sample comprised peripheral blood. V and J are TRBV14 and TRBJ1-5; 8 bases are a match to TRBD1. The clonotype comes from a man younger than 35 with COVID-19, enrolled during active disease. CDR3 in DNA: TGTGCCAGCAGCCAGACAGGGGAAAATCAGCCCCAGCATTTT. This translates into CASSQTGENQPQHF.